This is a list of T cell receptor beta chains from one sample in a study of T cell changes during pregnancy in multiple sclerosis. Profiling relied on immunoSEQ multiplex PCR, and the TCRdb table lists in-frame clones only, not all of them. The sample consists of 20,000 to 25,000 clones, 65% to 90% of them appearing once. The sequencing here drew on CD4+ T cells from peripheral blood mononuclear cells, taken in the first trimester of pregnancy. These receptors all stem from a female donor in good health, enrolled as a control in a pregnancy study. Each CDR3 is given without its conserved first and last residue. Fields, in order: J gene, V gene, CDR3 protein.

TRBJ2-7 TRBV6-1 ASSAGTLGYEQY
TRBJ1-2 TRBV6-5 ASSRTLRGGYT
TRBJ2-3 TRBV10-3 AIRVAGNTDTQY
TRBJ1-4 TRBV28 ASRTANEKLF
TRBJ2-7 TRBV6-5 ASSYGAGVDFEQY
TRBJ2-5 TRBV7-2 ASSLQQSVKETQY
TRBJ1-1 TRBV6-1 ASSHKADTEAF
TRBJ2-5 TRBV5-1 ASSLDPSGGARETQY
TRBJ1-2 TRBV9 ASSLPGTGGGYT
TRBJ2-5 TRBV5-1 ASSFETSGGAETQY
TRBJ1-2 TRBV15 ATSRRQGARSNYGYT